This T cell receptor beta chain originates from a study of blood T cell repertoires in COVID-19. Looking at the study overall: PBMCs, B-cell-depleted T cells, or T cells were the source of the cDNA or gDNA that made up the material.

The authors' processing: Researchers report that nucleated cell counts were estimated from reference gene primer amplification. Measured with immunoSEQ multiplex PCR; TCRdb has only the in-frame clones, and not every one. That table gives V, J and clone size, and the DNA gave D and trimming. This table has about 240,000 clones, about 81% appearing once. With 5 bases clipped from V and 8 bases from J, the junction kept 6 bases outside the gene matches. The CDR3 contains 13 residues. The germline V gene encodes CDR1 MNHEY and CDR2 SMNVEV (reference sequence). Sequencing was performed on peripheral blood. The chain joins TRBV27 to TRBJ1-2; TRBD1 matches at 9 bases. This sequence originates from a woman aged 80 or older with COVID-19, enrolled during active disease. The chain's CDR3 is CASSKQGASGYTF. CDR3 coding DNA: TGTGCCAGCAGTAAACAGGGGGCGAGCGGCTACACCTTC.